Sequencing of this T cell receptor beta chain was carried out in a study of T cell responses to AZD1222 COVID-19 vaccine. V was shortened by 3 bases and J by 0 bases, with 12 bases between the two germline ends. Germline CDR1 reads ENHRY; CDR2 reads SYGVKD. This CDR3 is built from 16 residues. Repertoires were generated with immunoSEQ multiplex PCR, while TCRdb's copy carries only in-frame clones and drops some. The sample yields about 130,000 clones, 85% to 90% seen once. Study observations and caveats: Two AZD1222 administrations were followed by greater Spike-specific TCR breadth and depth. Of spike-specific TCRs, nearly half reportedly target regions left unmutated in variants. Dominant CD4 TCR responses targeted spike regions 160-218 and 743-854. Females outnumbered males among donors, who were mostly white British; clonal diversity was possibly underestimated.

To note about this clone: Antigen specificity is unknown.

The sequence derives from an adult in good health. The rearrangement uses TRBV10-3 and TRBJ1-3; tentatively, D is TRBD1 (5 bases). Sequenced here: peripheral blood, sampled on day 0 of AZD1222 vaccination. The CDR3 DNA reads as TGTGCCATCAGTGATCCAGGGATGTTCTCTGGAAACACCATATATTTT. It specifies CAISDPGMFSGNTIYF.